These 6 T cell receptor beta chains were all obtained from the same sample, sequenced in a study of blood T cells in healthy people across ages. Through a sample-barcoded 5' primer and a J-beta primer mix, a second PCR was run for roughly 6 to 12 cycles. Each CDR3 protein gets one entry after TCRdb re-called the 5' RACE reads with MiXCR. The table shows around 520,000 distinct CDR3 sequences, with about 27% occurring only once. The same sample was also used in a study of T cells of mothers and their children.

The source material was blood. The receptors were sampled from a boy aged 2 to 10 in good health.

This clonotype was recorded a few times. The chain links TRBV4-1 to TRBJ2-5; a weak D match, TRBD2 (6 bases). TRBJ2-7 matches the DNA end more closely, so the J call is doubtful. The CDR3 covers 15 residues. Looked up from germline, CDR1 is MGHRA and CDR2 is YSYEKL. The CDR3 protein is CASSQVLALDYEQYF. The CDR3 region has the DNA TGCGCCAGCAGCCAAGTTCTAGCGCTCGACTACGAGCAGTACTTC.

The chain uses TRBV7-3 and TRBJ2-2, with D perhaps assigned TRBD1 or TRBD2 (7 bases each). Trimming took 4 bases from V and 7 from J, leaving 16 bases between them. The CDR3 is 15 amino acids. Looked up from germline, CDR1 is SGHTA and CDR2 is FQGTGA. The CDR3: CASSSGGAEFGELFF. DNA for the CDR3: TGTGCCAGCAGCTCAGGGGGGGCAGAGTTCGGGGAGCTGTTTTTT. Using reference TRBV7-3 and TRBJ2-2 for the parts outside the CDR3, the full variable domain is GAGVSQTPSNKVTEKGKYVELRCDPISGHTALYWYRQSLGQGPEFLIYFQGTGAADDSGLPNDRFFAVRPEGSVSTLKIQRTERGDSAVYLCASSSGGAEFGELFFGEGSRLTVL.

The rearrangement joins TRBV11-2 to TRBJ2-3; 11 bases are shared with TRBD2. Unmatched junction bases numbered 2, after V lost 3 bases and J lost 3 bases. This CDR3 comprises 15 residues. Germline CDR1 reads SGHAT; CDR2 reads FQNNGV. CDR3 nucleotides: TGTGCCAGCAGCTTTAGCGGGAGGGGGACAGATACGCAGTATTTT. It is translated as CASSFSGRGTDTQYF.

The V gene is TRBV29-1, the J gene TRBJ2-1; D remains unclear. Trimming cost V 6 bases and J 5 bases, with 8 bases left between them. There are 11 residues in the CDR3. Germline assignment: CDR1 SQVTM and CDR2 ANQGSEA. CDR3 nucleotide sequence: TGCAGCGTCGGCCACAACAATGAGCAGTTCTTC. Its translation is CSVGHNNEQFF.

The chain is built from TRBV7-2 and TRBJ2-5, with 10 bases matching TRBD1. Near its end, the DNA agrees better with TRBJ2-1, so the J call may be wrong. The germline gives CDR1 SGHTA, CDR2 FQGNSA. This CDR3 spans 17 amino acids. The CDR3 reads CASSPEGQGTRGNEQFF. The CDR3 coding sequence is TGTGCCAGCAGCCCTGAGGGACAGGGGACGCGAGGCAATGAGCAGTTCTTC.

This rearrangement joins TRBV20-1 to TRBJ2-7; TRBD2 matches 9 bases. The length of the CDR3 is 13 residues. Germline CDR1 is DFQATT and CDR2 is SNEGSKA (reference sequence). J lost 6 bases, V lost 6 bases, and 9 bases had no gene match. CDR3 loop: CSAEGLAGIEQYF. The CDR3 nucleotides read TGCAGTGCGGAGGGCCTAGCGGGGATCGAGCAGTACTTC.